Presented here are 25 T cell receptor beta chains from one specimen sequenced in a study of T cell changes during pregnancy in multiple sclerosis. Profiled with immunoSEQ multiplex PCR; TCRdb holds only in-frame clones, not every one. The sample shows tens of thousands of clones, roughly 91% of them seen only once. Source: CD8+ T cells from peripheral blood mononuclear cells, taken after pregnancy. These receptors all stem from a female donor in good health, enrolled as a control in a pregnancy study.

This clone was observed a single time. This rearrangement joins TRBV11-2 to TRBJ2-1; D call uncertain. CDR3 length: 13 residues. Trimming took 4 bases from V and 9 from J, leaving 13 bases between them. Germline values: CDR1 SGHAT, CDR2 FQNNGV. CDR3 in amino acids: CASSSPYSREQFF. CDR3 sequence (DNA): TGTGCCAGCAGCTCACCCTATAGCCGTGAGCAGTTCTTC.

To note about this clone: Compared with germline, one end of the junction differs, possibly owing to a read error. The chain employs TRBV28 and TRBJ2-3; TRBD1 aligns across 7 bases. The germline gives CDR1 MDHEN, CDR2 SYDVKM. CDR3 size: 17 residues. DNA of the CDR3: TGTGCCGGCAGTTTACCTAGTACAGGGGTCAGCACAGATACGCAGTATTTT. As protein: CAGSLPSTGVSTDTQYF.

The rearrangement links TRBV2 to TRBJ2-6, with TRBD1 matching 7 bases. CDR1 and CDR2 (germline): SNHLY, FYNNEI. This CDR3 spans 14 amino acids. With V trimmed by 10 bases and J by 4 bases, 7 bases remained unmatched. In DNA, the CDR3 is TGTGCCACTTACAGGGGAAGAGGGGCCAACGTCCTGACTTTC. Translating it yields CATYRGRGANVLTF.

In the case of this clone: At one end the junction does not follow the germline gene, possibly because of a read error. The sample holds other DNA sequences that translate to the same CDR3. The chain uses TRBV27 and TRBJ1-4; 11 bases line up with TRBD1. The CDR3 runs 16 residues. Germline V CDR1 and CDR2: MNHEY, SMNVEV (reference sequence). CDR3 bases: TGTGCCAGCAGCCTGCCGGGACAGGGGGGTCCTGAAAAACTGTTCTTT. It specifies CASSLPGQGGPEKLFF.

V usage is TRBV25-1 and J usage is TRBJ1-5; D ambiguous. The CDR3 covers 13 residues. In germline, CDR1 is MGHDK, CDR2 SYGVNS. Trimming took off 5 bases at V and 4 bases at J, with 9 bases between the two ends. CDR3: CASSPNTNQPQHF. CDR3 bases: TGTGCCAGCAGTCCGAATACAAATCAGCCCCAGCATTTT.

V usage is TRBV13 and J usage is TRBJ2-7, with 9 bases matching TRBD2. V dropped 5 bases and J dropped 0; count of bases not matched to a gene: 5. The CDR3 length is 15 residues. Per germline, CDR1 PRHDT and CDR2 FYEKMQ (reference sequence). CDR3: CASSDQTSGSYEQYF. For the CDR3, the DNA is TGTGCCAGCAGCGACCAGACTAGCGGCTCCTACGAGCAGTACTTC. The variable domain in full, completed from reference TRBV13 and TRBJ2-7, reads AAGVIQSPRHLIKEKRETATLKCYPIPRHDTVYWYQQGPGQDPQFLISFYEKMQSDKGSIPDRFSAQQFSDYHSELNMSSLELGDSALYFCASSDQTSGSYEQYFGPGTRLTVT.

The chain has TRBV29-1 and TRBJ2-1, with 10 bases that match TRBD1. The CDR3 extends over 13 amino acids. Trimming removed 5 bases from V and 8 bases from J; junction bases left unmatched: 6. Germline-derived CDR1 and CDR2 are SQVTM and ANQGSEA. The CDR3 loop reads CSVFRDRGDEQFF. The CDR3, as DNA: TGCAGCGTTTTCCGGGACAGGGGCGATGAGCAGTTCTTC.

The V call is TRBV4-3, the J call TRBJ2-1; 7 bases agree with TRBD2. The germline gives CDR1 LGHNA, CDR2 YSLEER. V trimming: 0 bases; J trimming: 3 bases; junction bases outside the gene matches: 11. The CDR3 length is 18 residues. The CDR3 DNA is TGCGCCAGCAGCCAAGATGGGGGGGTAAGCCCCTACTACAATGAGCAGTTCTTC. Translated: CASSQDGGVSPYYNEQFF.

This rearrangement joins TRBV5-6 to TRBJ2-5; 7 bases map to TRBD2. J gave up 0 bases and V 0 bases, and 8 bases lay outside the gene matches. This CDR3 spans 17 amino acids. Germline assignment: CDR1 SGHDT and CDR2 YYEEEE. CDR3 region: CASSLVGLREDQETQYF. In DNA form, the CDR3 reads TGTGCCAGCAGCTTGGTAGGTTTACGGGAGGACCAAGAGACCCAGTACTTC. Full variable domain (remainder filled in from reference TRBV5-6 and TRBJ2-5): DAGVTQSPTHLIKTRGQQVTLRCSPKSGHDTVSWYQQALGQGPQFIFQYYEEEERQRGNFPDRFSGHQFPNYSSELNVNALLLGDSALYLCASSLVGLREDQETQYFGPGTRLLVL.

This clone was seen a few times. The chain is built from TRBV4-3 and TRBJ2-7; D perhaps matches TRBD2 (5 bases). Germline V gives CDR1 LGHNA, CDR2 YSLEER. The CDR3 covers 16 residues. Between the trimmed V and J ends, which lost 2 bases and 4 bases, there was a span of 18 bases. CDR3 protein: CASSQKHNSRGYEQYF. The CDR3 coding sequence is TGCGCCAGCAGCCAAAAACACAACTCCCGGGGTTACGAGCAGTACTTC.

The chain employs TRBV6-1 and TRBJ2-3, with 10 bases that match TRBD1. Trimming at V came to 7 bases and at J to 4 bases, leaving 8 bases not matched to a gene. CDR3 length: 15 residues. Per the germline V gene, CDR1 is MNHNS and CDR2 is SASEGT. The CDR3 region is CASTTGQGFADTQYF. CDR3 nucleotide sequence: TGTGCCAGCACCACGGGACAGGGGTTCGCAGATACGCAGTATTTT.

The chain recombines TRBV14 with TRBJ2-7, with D perhaps matching TRBD2 (5 bases). The CDR3 is 14 residues long. Germline CDR1 reads SGHDN; CDR2 reads FVKESK. Deletions cut 4 bases from V and 0 bases from J, with 10 bases between. This CDR3 is CASSPPGLSYEQYF. In nucleotides, the CDR3 is TGTGCCAGCAGCCCACCCGGACTCTCCTACGAGCAGTACTTC.

V gene TRBV7-3 combines with J gene TRBJ2-5; 9 bases align to TRBD1. Unmatched junction bases numbered 6, after V lost 5 bases and J lost 5 bases. This CDR3 contains 14 residues. Looked up from germline, CDR1 is SGHTA and CDR2 is FQGTGA. CDR3 bases: TGTGCCAGCAGCGTTACAGGGGGCGCGGAGACCCAGTACTTC. It codes for CASSVTGGAETQYF. The whole variable domain, filled in from reference TRBV7-3 and TRBJ2-5, reads GAGVSQTPSNKVTEKGKYVELRCDPISGHTALYWYRQSLGQGPEFLIYFQGTGAADDSGLPNDRFFAVRPEGSVSTLKIQRTERGDSAVYLCASSVTGGAETQYFGPGTRLLVL.

The chain uses TRBV7-9 and TRBJ1-2, with D unclear. The germline V gene encodes CDR1 SEHNR and CDR2 FQNEAQ (reference sequence). This CDR3 region has 16 residues. The V end was cut by 1 base, the J end by 3 bases, with 15 bases between. CDR3 DNA sequence: TGTGCCAGCAGCTTAGTGGGAGGGATCGGGGACTATGGCTACACCTTC. It yields the protein CASSLVGGIGDYGYTF.

This rearrangement joins TRBV7-9 to TRBJ1-2; 9 nucleotides agree with TRBD1. The V gene end was trimmed by 2 bases and the J gene end by 4 bases; junction bases not matched to a gene: 5. The CDR3 has 15 amino acids. Per the germline V gene, CDR1 is SEHNR and CDR2 is FQNEAQ (reference sequence). CDR3 sequence (DNA): TGTGCCAGCAGCTTAACGACGGGACAGGGCTATGGCTACACCTTC. This codes for CASSLTTGQGYGYTF.

V and J are TRBV21-1 and TRBJ1-1. TRBV21-1 is a pseudogene. The CDR3 consists of 14 residues. The CDR3 spells CASSKEKANTEAFF. The CDR3 nucleotides are TGTGCCAGCAGCAAAGAGAAAGCGAACACTGAAGCTTTCTTT.

This clone was seen only once. The chain joins TRBV15 to TRBJ2-2; TRBD1 matches 9 bases. This CDR3 has 17 amino acids. After removal of 7 bases from V and 1 base from J, the junction contained 10 bases not matched to a gene. Germline V gene data show CDR1 as LNHNV and CDR2 as YYDKDF (reference sequence). The CDR3 loop is CATTSRDRVGNTGELFF. In nucleotides, the CDR3 is TGTGCCACCACGTCCCGGGACAGGGTTGGGAACACCGGGGAGCTGTTTTTT.

The chain joins TRBV28 to TRBJ1-4; 7 nucleotides align to TRBD1. V was clipped by 6 bases and J by 6 bases; unmatched bases: 16. This CDR3 has 17 residues. Germline V gene lookup returns CDR1 MDHEN and CDR2 SYDVKM. The CDR3 loop reads CASRAPSYRGDDEKLFF. For the CDR3, the DNA is TGTGCCAGCAGAGCACCCTCTTACAGGGGCGATGATGAAAAACTGTTTTTT.

This clone came up once. This sequence joins TRBV28 and TRBJ2-2; D perhaps matches TRBD2 (6 bases). The CDR3 extends over 15 amino acids. The germline V gene has CDR1 MDHEN and CDR2 SYDVKM. V shed 7 bases and J shed 4 bases, with 16 bases lying between them. The CDR3 sequence is CASKRNSGGTGELFF. The DNA for the CDR3 is TGTGCCAGCAAAAGGAATTCCGGGGGCACCGGGGAGCTGTTTTTT.

The rearrangement joins TRBV7-9 to TRBJ1-1; D is undetermined. Per the germline V gene, CDR1 is SEHNR and CDR2 is FQNEAQ (reference sequence). Trimming removed 5 bases at V and 6 bases at J, with 13 bases between. This CDR3 is built from 13 residues. The CDR3 reads CASSPPSSPEAFF. The CDR3 DNA reads as TGTGCCAGCAGCCCCCCCAGTAGCCCTGAAGCTTTCTTT.

The chain employs TRBV15 and TRBJ2-1; 9 nucleotides line up with TRBD2. Per germline, CDR1 LNHNV and CDR2 YYDKDF (reference sequence). The CDR3 is made up of 16 amino acids. The junction had 8 bases not matched to a gene; V was cut back by 1 base and J by 7 bases. CDR3 amino acids: CATSRVRRGGRNEQFF. The CDR3 nucleotides are TGTGCCACCAGCAGAGTGAGGCGGGGGGGCCGGAATGAGCAGTTCTTC.

The CDR3 loop is CASSPRGGSDTDTQYF. The CDR3 DNA reads as TGCGCCAGCAGCCCACGGGGGGGGAGTGACACAGATACGCAGTATTTT. The chain joins TRBV4-1 to TRBJ2-3; 8 bases match TRBD2. Germline values: CDR1 MGHRA, CDR2 YSYEKL. V was pared by 4 bases and J by 2 bases, with 8 bases of the junction left unmatched. This CDR3 is 16 amino acids long.

The V call is TRBV4-3, the J call TRBJ1-3, with D possibly matching TRBD1 (5 bases). The CDR3 runs 16 residues. Trimming removed 0 bases from V and 4 bases from J, with 13 bases in between. Germline CDR1 LGHNA, CDR2 YSLEER. CDR3 protein: CASSQDREGPGNTIYF. The CDR3 nucleotides read TGCGCCAGCAGCCAAGACAGGGAGGGCCCCGGAAACACCATATATTTT.

This chain connects TRBV6-5 to TRBJ2-5; 10 nucleotides align to TRBD2. The CDR3 runs to 15 residues. Trimming removed 3 bases from V and 5 bases from J; junction bases left unmatched: 6. The germline gives CDR1 MNHEY, CDR2 SVGAGI. CDR3 nucleotide sequence: TGTGCCAGCAGTTATGTTAGCGGGGGGCAGGAGACCCAGTACTTC. Amino acids: CASSYVSGGQETQYF.

CDR3 residues: CASSGTGTGGSGANVLTF. The CDR3 DNA reads as TGTGCCAGCAGCGGAACCGGGACAGGGGGCTCTGGGGCCAACGTCCTGACTTTC. The J gene is TRBJ2-6, the V gene TRBV2; 11 nucleotides agree with TRBD1. Germline CDR1 reads SNHLY; CDR2 reads FYNNEI. The CDR3 has 18 amino acids. Germline trimming cut 6 bases from V and 0 bases from J; bases unmatched to any gene: 7.